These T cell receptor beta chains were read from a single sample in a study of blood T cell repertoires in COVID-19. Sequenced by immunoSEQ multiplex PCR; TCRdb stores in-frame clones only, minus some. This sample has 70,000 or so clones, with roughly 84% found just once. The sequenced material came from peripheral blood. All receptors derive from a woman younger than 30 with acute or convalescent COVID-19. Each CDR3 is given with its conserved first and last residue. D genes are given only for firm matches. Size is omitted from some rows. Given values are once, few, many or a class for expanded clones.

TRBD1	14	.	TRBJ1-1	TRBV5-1	TGCGCCAGCACTCCAGGGACAGGGACCACTGAAGCTTTCTTT	CASTPGTGTTEAFF
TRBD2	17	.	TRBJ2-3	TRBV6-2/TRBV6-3	TGTGCCAGCAGCCCCCACCTAGCGGGGGGAATCACAGATACGCAGTATTTT	CASSPHLAGGITDTQYF
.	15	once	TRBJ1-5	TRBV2	TGTGCCAGCAGTGAAGCACGGGGGGCCGGTCAGCCCCAGCATTTT	CASSEARGAGQPQHF
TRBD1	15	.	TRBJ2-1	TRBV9	TGTGCCAGCAGATACACAGGGGGTTTCTACAATGAGCAGTTCTTC	CASRYTGGFYNEQFF
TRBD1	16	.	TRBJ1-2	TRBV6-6	TGTGCCAGCAGTTACTCCCCCGGACAGGGAATCAGTGGCTACACCTTC	CASSYSPGQGISGYTF
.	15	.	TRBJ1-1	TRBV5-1	TGCGCCAGCAGCTTGGAGGGGCTGGGGGGCACTGAAGCTTTCTTT	CASSLEGLGGTEAFF
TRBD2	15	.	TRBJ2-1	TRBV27	TGTGCCAGCAGACTAAGCGGGAGCTCCTACAATGAGCAGTTCTTC	CASRLSGSSYNEQFF
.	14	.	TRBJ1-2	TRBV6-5	TGTGCCAGCGCAAGAGAGAGAGCTAACTATGGCTACACCTTC	CASARERANYGYTF
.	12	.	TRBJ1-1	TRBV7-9	TGTGCCAGCAGCTTTGGGCAAGGAGAAGCTTTCTTT	CASSFGQGEAFF
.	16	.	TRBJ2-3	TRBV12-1	TGTGCCAGCAGTATGATCGGGGGGACTAGCACAGATACGCAGTATTTT	CASSMIGGTSTDTQYF
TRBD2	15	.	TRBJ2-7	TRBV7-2	TGTGCCAGCAGCCCGGGACTAGCGGGAGTCAAAGAGCAGTACTTC	CASSPGLAGVKEQYF
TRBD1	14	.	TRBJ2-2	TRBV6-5	TGTGCCAGCAGACAGGGGTCCCACACCGGGGAGCTGTTTTTT	CASRQGSHTGELFF
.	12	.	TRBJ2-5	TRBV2	TGTGCCAGCGTAGACTTTCAAGAGACCCAGTACTTC	CASVDFQETQYF
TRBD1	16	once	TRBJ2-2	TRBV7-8	TGTGCCAGCACCCCGGTGGCAGGGGGTTTAGACGGGGAGCTGTTTTTT	CASTPVAGGLDGELFF
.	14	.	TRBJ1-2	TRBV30	TGTGCCTGGAGTCCGGGACAACATAACTATGGCTACACCTTC	CAWSPGQHNYGYTF
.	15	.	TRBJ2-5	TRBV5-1	TGCGCCAGCCGAACCCATAGGGGGGGTCAAGAGACCCAGTACTTC	CASRTHRGGQETQYF
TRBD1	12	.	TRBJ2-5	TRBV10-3	TGTGCCATCGGACAGGGGAGGGAGACCCAGTACTTC	CAIGQGRETQYF
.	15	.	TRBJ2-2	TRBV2	TGTGCCAGCACCGTCGGAGCGGTTTACACCGGGGAGCTGTTTTTT	CASTVGAVYTGELFF
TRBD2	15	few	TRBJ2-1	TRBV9	TGTGCCAGCAGCGAGACTAGCGCCAGTGTATATGGGCAGTTCTTC	CASSETSASVYGQFF
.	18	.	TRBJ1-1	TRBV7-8	TGTGCCAGCAGCTTAGCGTCCCCTAAGACAGGACGGAACACTGAAGCTTTCTTT	CASSLASPKTGRNTEAFF
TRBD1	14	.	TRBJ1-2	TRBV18	TGTGCCAGCTCAGAGACAGGGCCCAACTATGGCTACACCTTC	CASSETGPNYGYTF
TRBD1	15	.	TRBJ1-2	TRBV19	TGTGCCAGTAGTACGGCGACAGGGGGCTCTTATGGCTACACCTTC	CASSTATGGSYGYTF
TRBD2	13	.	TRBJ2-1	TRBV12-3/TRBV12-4	TGTGCCAGCAGACTCGGGACTAACAATGAGCAGTTCTTC	CASRLGTNNEQFF
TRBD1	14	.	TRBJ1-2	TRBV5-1	TGCGCCAGCCATACCGGGACAGGGAACTATGGCTACACCTTC	CASHTGTGNYGYTF
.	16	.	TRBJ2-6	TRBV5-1	TGCGCCAGCAGCTTGGGAGGCAGCTCTGGGGCCAACGTCCTGACTTTC	CASSLGGSSGANVLTF
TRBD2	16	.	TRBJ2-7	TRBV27	TGTGCCAGCAGTTTTTACGGACCGGGAGGAGCCTACGAGCAGTACTTC	CASSFYGPGGAYEQYF
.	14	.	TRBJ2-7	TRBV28	TGTGCCAGCAGTAGTGTAGCGGCAGGCCACGAGCAGTACTTC	CASSSVAAGHEQYF
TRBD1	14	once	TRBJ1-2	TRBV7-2	TGTGCCAGCAGCAAGGACAGGGGTCCCTATGGCTACACCTTC	CASSKDRGPYGYTF
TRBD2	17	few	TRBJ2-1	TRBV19	TGTGCCAGTAGTATAGATCTGGCTAGCGGGTTTTACAATGAGCAGTTCTTC	CASSIDLASGFYNEQFF
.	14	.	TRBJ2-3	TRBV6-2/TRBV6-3	TGTGCCAGCAGTTACTCTTACACCACAGATACGCAGTATTTT	CASSYSYTTDTQYF
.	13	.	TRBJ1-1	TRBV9	TGTGCCAGCAGCCCTAGTCCTAACACTGAAGCTTTCTTT	CASSPSPNTEAFF
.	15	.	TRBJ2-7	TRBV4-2	TGTGCCAGCAGCCAAGGGGAGGACGGTCGCTACGAGCAGTACTTC	CASSQGEDGRYEQYF
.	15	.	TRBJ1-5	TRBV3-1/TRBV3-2	TGTGCCAGCAGCCAGAATCCGGGGAGCAATCAGCCCCAGCATTTT	CASSQNPGSNQPQHF
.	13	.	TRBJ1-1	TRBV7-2	TGTGCCAGCAGCTTACAGGGGTACACTGAAGCTTTCTTT	CASSLQGYTEAFF
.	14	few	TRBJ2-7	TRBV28	TGTGCCAGCAGATTCCAGGGTAGTGGCTACGAGCAGTACTTC	CASRFQGSGYEQYF
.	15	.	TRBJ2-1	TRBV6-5	TGTGCCGGACTCCCTCCCGGCAGGTCCCCCAATGAGCAGTTCTTC	CAGLPPGRSPNEQFF
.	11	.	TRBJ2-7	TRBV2	TGTGCCAGCAACAGGGCTTACGAGCAGTACTTC	CASNRAYEQYF
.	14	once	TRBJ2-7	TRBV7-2	TGTGCCAGCAGCTTAGGGTCGGGGGTGAACGAGCAGTACTTC	CASSLGSGVNEQYF
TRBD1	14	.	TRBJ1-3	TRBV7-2	TGTGCCAGCAGCTTAACAGGGGTTGGAAACACCATATATTTT	CASSLTGVGNTIYF
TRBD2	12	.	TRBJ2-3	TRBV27	TGTGCCAGCAGTTTCAGCGGGAACCGACAGTATTTT	CASSFSGNRQYF
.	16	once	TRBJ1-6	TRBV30	TGTGCCTGGAGTGTAAGGGGGAGCTCCTATAATTCACCCCTCCACTTT	CAWSVRGSSYNSPLHF
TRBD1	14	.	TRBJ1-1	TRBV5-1	TGCGCCAGCAGCTTGGGTTTGCAGGGGGCGGGAGCCGTCTTT	CASSLGLQGAGAVF
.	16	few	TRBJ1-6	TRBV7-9	TGTGCCAGCAGCTTAGGAACAGGGTTCTATAATTCACCCCTCCACTTT	CASSLGTGFYNSPLHF
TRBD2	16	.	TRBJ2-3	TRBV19	TGTGCCAGTAGTATCTCGCTAGCGGGGGGCACAGATACGCAGTATTTT	CASSISLAGGTDTQYF
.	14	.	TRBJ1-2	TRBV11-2	TGTGCCAGCAGCTTCCTCGACAGTTACTATGGCTACACCTTC	CASSFLDSYYGYTF
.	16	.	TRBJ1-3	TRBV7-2	TGTGCCAGCAGCTTAGATGGGACTCACTCTGGAAACACCATATATTTT	CASSLDGTHSGNTIYF
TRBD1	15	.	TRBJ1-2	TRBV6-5	TGTGCCAGCAGTCCCCAATCAGGGGGCGCCTATGGCTACACCTTC	CASSPQSGGAYGYTF
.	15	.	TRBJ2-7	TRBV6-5	TGTGCCAGCGGTTGGTTACAGCCAAGCTCCTACGAGCAGTACTTC	CASGWLQPSSYEQYF
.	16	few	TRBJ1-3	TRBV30	TGTGCCTGGAGTGTAGGTCTAGGGGGCTCTGGAAACACCATATATTTT	CAWSVGLGGSGNTIYF
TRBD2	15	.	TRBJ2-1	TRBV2	TGTGCCAGCAGGGCCCAGCGGGGGCAATACAATGAGCAGTTCTTC	CASRAQRGQYNEQFF
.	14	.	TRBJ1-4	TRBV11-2	TGTGCCAGCAGCCCAGACAGGACTAATGAAAAACTGTTTTTT	CASSPDRTNEKLFF